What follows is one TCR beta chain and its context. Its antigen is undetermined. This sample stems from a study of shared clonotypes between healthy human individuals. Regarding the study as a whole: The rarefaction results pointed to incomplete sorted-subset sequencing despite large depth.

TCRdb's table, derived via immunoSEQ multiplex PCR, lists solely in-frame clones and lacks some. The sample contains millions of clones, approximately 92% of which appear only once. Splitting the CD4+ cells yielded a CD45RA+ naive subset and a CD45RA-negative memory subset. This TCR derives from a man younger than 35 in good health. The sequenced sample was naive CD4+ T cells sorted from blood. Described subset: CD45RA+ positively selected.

The CDR3 DNA reads TGTGCCAGCAGCGCCCAGACGTCCGGGTGGGAGACCCAGTACTTC. Its translation: CASSAQTSGWETQYF. This chain joins TRBV9 and TRBJ2-5, with D unclear. Germline V gene lookup returns CDR1 SGDLS and CDR2 YYNGEE. The CDR3 length is 15 residues. Trimming took 3 bases from V and 5 from J, leaving 17 bases between them.